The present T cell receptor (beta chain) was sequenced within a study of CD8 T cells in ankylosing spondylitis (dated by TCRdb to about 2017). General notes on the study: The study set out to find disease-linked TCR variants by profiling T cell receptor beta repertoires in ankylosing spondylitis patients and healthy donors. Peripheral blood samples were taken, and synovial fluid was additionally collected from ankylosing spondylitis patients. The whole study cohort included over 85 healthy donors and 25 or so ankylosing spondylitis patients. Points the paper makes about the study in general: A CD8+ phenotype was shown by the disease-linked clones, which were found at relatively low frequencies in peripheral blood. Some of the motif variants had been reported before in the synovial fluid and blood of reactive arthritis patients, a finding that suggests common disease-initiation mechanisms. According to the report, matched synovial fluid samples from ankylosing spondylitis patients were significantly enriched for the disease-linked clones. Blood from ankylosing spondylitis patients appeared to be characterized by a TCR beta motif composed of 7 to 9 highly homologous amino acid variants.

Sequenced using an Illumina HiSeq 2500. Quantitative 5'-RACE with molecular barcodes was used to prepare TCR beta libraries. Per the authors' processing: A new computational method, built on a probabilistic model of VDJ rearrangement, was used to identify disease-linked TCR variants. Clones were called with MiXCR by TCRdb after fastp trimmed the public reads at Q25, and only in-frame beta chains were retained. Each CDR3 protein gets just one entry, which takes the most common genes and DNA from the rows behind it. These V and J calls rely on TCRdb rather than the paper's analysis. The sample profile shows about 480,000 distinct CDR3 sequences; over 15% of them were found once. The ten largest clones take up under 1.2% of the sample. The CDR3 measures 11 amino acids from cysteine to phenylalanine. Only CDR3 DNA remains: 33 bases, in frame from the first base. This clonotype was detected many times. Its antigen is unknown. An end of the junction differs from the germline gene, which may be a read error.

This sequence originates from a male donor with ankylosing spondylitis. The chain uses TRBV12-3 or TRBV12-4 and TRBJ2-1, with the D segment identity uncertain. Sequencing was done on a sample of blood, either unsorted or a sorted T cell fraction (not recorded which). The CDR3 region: CASRLGPEQFF. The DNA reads TGTGCCAGCAGGTTAGGACCTGAGCAGTTCTTC.